These 7 T cell receptor beta chains came from one sample sequenced in a study of shared clonotypes between healthy human individuals. The method was immunoSEQ multiplex PCR; TCRdb's version includes in-frame clones alone and lacks a portion of them. The sample lists 950,000 to 1,300,000 clones, about three quarters occurring once. The source material was memory CD4+ T cells sorted from blood. Subset in this sample: CD45RA-negative fraction. All receptors derive from a man aged 18 to 35 in good health.

The chain couples TRBV2 to TRBJ2-1; 7 nucleotides align to TRBD1. Germline V lookup: CDR1 SNHLY, CDR2 FYNNEI. V shed 2 bases, J shed 9 bases, and the junction held 16 bases outside the gene matches. The CDR3 runs 17 residues. CDR3 coding DNA: TGTGCCAGCAGTGAAACCCCGACAGGGTTGTCCTCCAGTGAGCAGTTCTTC. It specifies CASSETPTGLSSSEQFF.

The chain links TRBV7-9 to TRBJ1-3; a weak D match, TRBD1 (6 bases). V dropped 5 bases and J dropped 2 bases, with 10 bases sitting between them. There are 14 residues in the CDR3. The germline V gene has CDR1 SEHNR and CDR2 FQNEAQ (reference sequence). CDR3 region: CASSRDRTGNTIYF. DNA of the CDR3: TGTGCCAGCAGCCGTGACAGGACTGGAAACACCATATATTTT. The full variable domain, its missing parts supplied by reference TRBV7-9 and TRBJ1-3, is DTGVSQNPRHKITKRGQNVTFRCDPISEHNRLYWYRQTLGQGPEFLTYFQNEAQLEKSRLLSDRFSAERPKGSFSTLEIQRTEQGDSAMYLCASSRDRTGNTIYFGEGSWLTVV.

J is TRBJ2-2 and V is TRBV10-3; 7 bases are a match to TRBD2. The CDR3 is 14 amino acids. V trimming: 6 bases; J trimming: 4 bases; junction bases outside the gene matches: 5. Germline V gene sequence: CDR1 ENHRY, CDR2 SYGVKD. DNA of the CDR3: TGTGCCATCAGCACTAGCGTAGGCACCGGGGAGCTGTTTTTT. Translated: CAISTSVGTGELFF.

The genes are TRBV28 and TRBJ1-2, with D tentatively TRBD1 (6 bases). The CDR3 has 16 residues. CDR1 is MDHEN, CDR2 SYDVKM, per germline. The V end lost 5 bases, the J end lost 0 bases, and 16 bases lay between the germline ends. CDR3 nucleotides: TGTGCCAGCAGTGCTAACGTCGCAGGGGCTAACTATGGCTACACCTTC. Translating gives CASSANVAGANYGYTF.

This rearrangement joins TRBV7-2 to TRBJ2-1, with 7 bases that match TRBD2. The CDR3 runs to 15 residues. Trimming cost V 6 bases and J 0 bases; bases outside gene matches: 5. Germline V CDR1 and CDR2: SGHTA, FQGNSA. The CDR3 DNA reads as TGTGCCAGCAGGGAATCGGGGGGCTCCTACAATGAGCAGTTCTTC. Amino acids: CASRESGGSYNEQFF.

The genes are TRBV7-2 and TRBJ1-6; perhaps TRBD1 as D (5 bases). The CDR3 runs to 16 residues. V lost 6 bases and J lost 7, with 19 bases in between. Germline CDR1 SGHTA, CDR2 FQGNSA. The DNA of the CDR3 is TGTGCCAGCAGTTCAGAGACCGGGGCCGCCAATTCACCCCTCCACTTT. The encoded protein is CASSSETGAANSPLHF.

This clone showed up just once. The chain recombines TRBV27 with TRBJ1-2, with 12 bases fitting TRBD1. The CDR3 has 14 amino acids. V lost 3 bases and J lost 8; bases outside the gene matches: 4. Germline V lookup: CDR1 MNHEY, CDR2 SMNVEV (reference sequence). CDR3 nucleotide sequence: TGTGCCAGCAGTTTCGGGACAGGGGGCTTGGGCTACACCTTC. Its protein product is CASSFGTGGLGYTF.